A selection of T cell receptor beta chains follows, all from one sample in a study of identical twins. TCRdb fed the 5' RACE reads into MiXCR, producing one record per CDR3 protein. The data hold 410,000 or so distinct CDR3 sequences, with 18% observed a single time. Material: naive T cells sorted from blood. The receptors here all came from a man aged 45-65 years in good health. CDR3s include the opening cysteine and the closing phenylalanine or tryptophan. A D gene is named only where the DNA matches it firmly.

V gene	D gene	J gene	CDR3 protein
TRBV2	-	TRBJ2-1	CASSDGEQGTEQFF
TRBV29-1	-	TRBJ2-7	CSVEVRGTVYEQYF
TRBV5-1	TRBD2	TRBJ2-1	CASAASGSYNEQFF
TRBV19	-	TRBJ2-5	CASSRQSTTKETQYF
TRBV7-8	-	TRBJ2-2	CASSPLGGPESGELFF
TRBV24-1	-	TRBJ2-2	CATSDARGTGELFF
TRBV5-1	-	TRBJ2-1	CASSLATSESNEQFF
TRBV12-3/TRBV12-4	-	TRBJ1-5	CASSFRQGVYIQPQHF
TRBV20-1	-	TRBJ1-4	CSARVIGEEKLFF
TRBV10-3	-	TRBJ2-5	CAISPGTPVGTQYF
TRBV6-5	-	TRBJ1-4	CASSYEFANEKLFF
TRBV12-3/TRBV12-4	-	TRBJ2-1	CASSLSYNNEQFF
TRBV5-1	-	TRBJ1-2	CASSLASTAYGYTF
TRBV20-1	-	TRBJ2-7	CSVPQVGGRIYEQYF
TRBV20-1	-	TRBJ1-3	CSARDVKAPGNTIYF
TRBV4-1	TRBD2	TRBJ2-1	CASSQADLAGMNNEQFF
TRBV4-3	TRBD2	TRBJ2-1	CASSRAAGTSYGEQFF
TRBV4-1	TRBD1	TRBJ2-7	CASSQGTGADEQYF
TRBV10-2	-	TRBJ2-7	CASSESKGVKVYF
TRBV28	TRBD1	TRBJ1-1	CASSLTGRRNTEAFF
TRBV7-8	-	TRBJ2-6	CASSPRGGSGANALTF
TRBV2	-	TRBJ2-4	CASSDRVGANIQYF
TRBV12-3/TRBV12-4	TRBD1	TRBJ1-4	CASSLPGTGVEKLFF
TRBV5-1	-	TRBJ2-1	CASSTTYNEQFF
TRBV5-1	TRBD1	TRBJ2-7	CASSSGTVYEQYF
TRBV7-9	-	TRBJ2-2	CASSLSYDTGELFF
TRBV14	-	TRBJ1-2	CASSQDIGGYGYTF
TRBV20-1	-	TRBJ1-6	CSVGRKNNSPLHF
TRBV15	TRBD2	TRBJ2-3	CATSGGTSGSTDTQYF
TRBV2	-	TRBJ1-4	CASRTGGSSVEKLFF
TRBV3-1	TRBD1	TRBJ1-1	CASSHRDRPRRAFF
TRBV10-3	-	TRBJ2-2	CAISGTPGTGELFF
TRBV7-8	TRBD2	TRBJ2-1	CASSLAASGGAQLEQFF
TRBV20-1	-	TRBJ1-5	CSARVRSGKPEYYSNQPQHF
TRBV5-1	-	TRBJ2-7	CASSLWAGAEYEQYF
TRBV7-9	TRBD2	TRBJ2-1	CASSSKVSGSLYNEQFF
TRBV20-1	TRBD2	TRBJ2-1	CSARTSGRAYNEQFF
TRBV7-9	-	TRBJ1-1	CASSLATQGNTEAFF
TRBV24-1	TRBD1	TRBJ2-1	CATSGDRGNEQFF
TRBV2	-	TRBJ2-3	CASSDTGTDTQYF
TRBV5-1	TRBD2	TRBJ2-1	CASSPASGPSSYNEQFF
TRBV5-1	-	TRBJ1-2	CASSLDWGNYGYTF
TRBV4-3	-	TRBJ2-2	CASSQEFGVTGELFF
TRBV6-1	TRBD2	TRBJ2-3	CASTLREAGGPRWYF
TRBV7-2	TRBD2	TRBJ2-5	CASSAGTSGGKTQYF
TRBV28	-	TRBJ2-1	CASSLFPGQNSYNEQFF
TRBV5-1	-	TRBJ2-3	CASTLGDTQYF
TRBV7-8	-	TRBJ1-1	CASSRLGTQNTEAFF
TRBV11-2	-	TRBJ2-3	CASSLDPGINTQYF
TRBV6-2/TRBV6-3	-	TRBJ2-5	CASSPEGETQYF
TRBV5-1	-	TRBJ1-1	CASSLRGRDTEAFF
TRBV20-1	TRBD2	TRBJ2-2	CSAPGGGTGELFF
TRBV9	-	TRBJ2-5	CASSVGGAETQYF
TRBV27	-	TRBJ1-6	CASSLGFGGPNSPLHF
TRBV20-1	-	TRBJ1-6	CSAQEGPRSPLHF
TRBV6-1	-	TRBJ1-4	CASALDWTSTNEKLFF
TRBV28	-	TRBJ2-7	CASSLSGRRSYEQYF
TRBV7-2	-	TRBJ2-5	CASSPGFSGLGETQYF
TRBV3-1	-	TRBJ2-3	CASSQTRGGAFPDTQYF
TRBV5-6	-	TRBJ2-1	CASSRGGAPYNEQFF